This T cell receptor (beta chain) is drawn from a study of shared clonotypes between healthy human individuals. Genomic DNA per cell subset filled all wells of several immunoSEQ plates. The table came from immunoSEQ multiplex PCR; TCRdb's copy has only in-frame clones and leaves some out. The table has 2.3 million or so clones, 80% to 95% seen once; the top ten hold roughly 0.36%. As concerns this clone: The antigen remains unidentified.

Trimming shortened V by 8 bases and J by 0 bases, and 17 bases separated the two germline ends. CDR1 is MDHEN and CDR2 is SYDVKM in the germline V gene. This CDR3 has 16 amino acids. Whole-study findings and limits: In contrast to clonotypes shared by all four donors, non-shared clonotypes had lower generation probabilities.

In the CD4+ fraction, cells were divided into CD45RA+ naive and CD45RA-negative memory subsets. Sequencing was performed on naive CD4+ T cells from PBMCs. The subset here: CD45RA+ positively selected. The receptor was derived from a man between 18 and 35 years old in good health. Some clones in this sample may be carry-over from other donors' samples. This rearrangement joins TRBV28 to TRBJ1-5, with D possibly being TRBD1 (6 bases). The CDR3 region has the DNA TGTGCCAGCGAAAGGGGGGCGTGGGTTAGCAATCAGCCCCAGCATTTT. Its protein product is CASERGAWVSNQPQHF.